These 13 T cell receptor beta chains share one sample of origin, sequenced in a study of Ad26.COV2.S vaccination and SARS-CoV-2 variants. The treatment is: around 19 received Ad26.COV2.S at low or high dose, single or two shots; roughly five received placebo; per-sample allocation not given. Sampling was performed 63 days after the first vaccine or placebo injection. The protocol was immunoSEQ multiplex PCR, while the TCRdb copy is restricted to in-frame clones and leaves out a portion. Counted here are some 350,000 clones, about 88% occurring once; the ten biggest clones make up 3.3%. The input for sequencing was peripheral blood, taken in a trial of Ad26.COV2.S vaccine versus placebo. The receptor set was obtained from a person between 18 and 60 years old who received the Ad26.COV2.S COVID-19 vaccine or a placebo.

The chain couples TRBV7-2 to TRBJ2-3, with TRBD2 identical over 12 bases. CDR3 length: 16 amino acids. J gave up 2 bases and V 6 bases, and 6 bases lay outside the gene matches. The V gene's germline CDR1 is SGHTA and CDR2 FQGNSA. DNA for the CDR3: TGTGCCAGCAGTTCGACTAGCGGGGGCCTCACAGATACGCAGTATTTT. Translating gives CASSSTSGGLTDTQYF.

This clone was recorded only once. The V call is TRBV21-1, the J call TRBJ1-2. TRBV21-1 is an annotated pseudogene. The CDR3 covers 15 residues. The CDR3 loop reads CASSNLPWEGLGYTF. For the CDR3, the DNA is TGTGCCAGCAGCAATCTCCCGTGGGAAGGGCTTGGCTACACCTTC.

The chain uses TRBV7-2 and TRBJ1-1; D perhaps matches TRBD1 (6 bases). Germline V gene lookup returns CDR1 SGHTA and CDR2 FQGNSA. This CDR3 has 16 residues. The ends were cut back, 3 bases at V and 5 bases at J, with 19 bases in the middle. CDR3 sequence: CASSFANSTGRTEAFF. The CDR3 DNA reads as TGTGCCAGCAGCTTTGCCAATTCCACAGGGCGGACTGAAGCTTTCTTT.

The chain uses TRBV4-1 and TRBJ2-3; D could derive from TRBD1 or TRBD2 (5 bases each). The V end was cut by 0 bases, the J end by 3 bases, with 10 bases between. Germline CDR1 is MGHRA and CDR2 is YSYEKL. The CDR3 consists of 15 residues. The CDR3 sequence: CASSQEDTGTDTQYF. The DNA for the CDR3 is TGCGCCAGCAGCCAAGAGGACACGGGGACAGATACGCAGTATTTT.

V is TRBV19 and J is TRBJ2-5; 8 positions agree with TRBD1. The CDR3 is 15 amino acids. Germline V lookup: CDR1 LNHDA, CDR2 SQIVND (reference sequence). V was clipped by 5 bases and J by 1 base; unmatched bases: 6. The CDR3 is CASSRTGGAQETQYF. The CDR3, as DNA: TGTGCCAGTAGTCGAACAGGGGGAGCCCAAGAGACCCAGTACTTC.

This rearrangement joins TRBV7-2 to TRBJ2-1; TRBD2 matches at 16 bases. V shed 5 bases, J shed 0 bases, and the junction held 7 bases outside the gene matches. The CDR3 runs to 19 residues. Germline assignment: CDR1 SGHTA and CDR2 FQGNSA. CDR3 protein: CASSPGLAGGSLSYNEQFF. CDR3 sequence (DNA): TGTGCCAGCAGCCCGGGACTAGCGGGGGGGTCCCTCTCCTACAATGAGCAGTTCTTC.

The chain joins TRBV2 to TRBJ2-7, with 9 bases fitting TRBD2. Germline CDR1 reads SNHLY; CDR2 reads FYNNEI. This CDR3 spans 13 amino acids. DNA of the CDR3: TGTGCAGCAGCGGGGGGCCTCTCCTACGAGCAGTACTTC. Protein sequence: CAAAGGLSYEQYF. Variable domain in full (rest from reference TRBV2 and TRBJ2-7): EPEVTQTPSHQVTQMGQEVILRCVPISNHLYFYWYRQILGQKVEFLVSFYNNEISEKSEIFDDQFSVERPDGSNFTLKIRSTKLEDSAMYFCAAAGGLSYEQYFGPGTRLTVT.

V usage is TRBV5-1 and J usage is TRBJ2-5; 10 bases map to TRBD1. The CDR3 extends over 16 amino acids. Germline loops: CDR1 SGHRS, CDR2 YFSETQ. V shed 0 bases and J 6 bases; nucleotides not matched to a gene: 8. In nucleotides, the CDR3 is TGCGCCAGCAGCTTGGGACAGGGGGCTGGGTGGAAGACCCAGTACTTC. The encoded protein is CASSLGQGAGWKTQYF.

This clone came up once. The rearrangement links TRBV13 to TRBJ2-7; the match to TRBD1 covers 8 bases. The germline V gene encodes CDR1 PRHDT and CDR2 FYEKMQ (reference sequence). The CDR3 consists of 14 residues. Trimming cost V 5 bases and J 2 bases; bases outside gene matches: 5. CDR3 sequence: CASSPPGQAYEQYF. CDR3 sequence (DNA): TGTGCCAGCAGCCCCCCGGGACAGGCCTACGAGCAGTACTTC. Based on the CDR3 plus reference TRBV13 and TRBJ2-7, the full variable domain is AAGVIQSPRHLIKEKRETATLKCYPIPRHDTVYWYQQGPGQDPQFLISFYEKMQSDKGSIPDRFSAQQFSDYHSELNMSSLELGDSALYFCASSPPGQAYEQYFGPGTRLTVT.

V and J are TRBV19 and TRBJ1-5; 7 bases line up with TRBD1. The CDR3 has 16 amino acids. The V segment lost 5 bases and the J segment 1 base; nucleotides outside the gene matches: 8. Germline V lookup: CDR1 LNHDA, CDR2 SQIVND (reference sequence). Written as DNA, the CDR3 is TGTGCCAGTAGTTTCCTGACAGGGATGAGCAATCAGCCCCAGCATTTT. Amino acids: CASSFLTGMSNQPQHF.

The chain is built from TRBV9 and TRBJ1-2; 8 positions agree with TRBD1. Germline values: CDR1 SGDLS, CDR2 YYNGEE. V was pared by 0 bases and J by 7 bases, with 8 bases of the junction left unmatched. CDR3 size: 15 residues. The CDR3 protein is CASSVDAGGGGGYTF. The CDR3 DNA is TGTGCCAGCAGCGTAGACGCAGGGGGCGGAGGTGGCTACACCTTC.

The rearrangement uses TRBV15 and TRBJ1-4, with a weak D call TRBD1 (5 bases). The germline V gene has CDR1 LNHNV and CDR2 YYDKDF (reference sequence). Trimming took 5 bases from V and 5 from J, leaving 18 bases between them. The CDR3 extends over 16 amino acids. As DNA, the CDR3 is TGTGCCACCAGCCCCCGAGCCAGGGCCCAAAATGAAAAACTGTTTTTT. Protein sequence: CATSPRARAQNEKLFF.

This clone was counted only a few times. Other DNA sequences in this specimen translate into the identical CDR3. The genes are TRBV27 and TRBJ1-6, with D perhaps matching TRBD1 (5 bases). The CDR3 consists of 15 residues. Germline V gene sequence: CDR1 MNHEY, CDR2 SMNVEV (reference sequence). V was shortened by 7 bases and J by 0 bases, with 10 bases between the two germline ends. In nucleotides, the CDR3 is TGTGCCAGCAAAACAGGAAGCTCCTATAATTCACCCCTCCACTTT. Its protein is CASKTGSSYNSPLHF.